These 7 T cell receptor beta chains originate from one sample sequenced in a study of glioma-infiltrating T cells after dendritic cell vaccination. The method was immunoSEQ multiplex PCR; TCRdb's version includes in-frame clones alone and lacks a portion of them. Here the sample spans roughly 82,000 clones, over 85% being singletons. The sample in question was blood, obtained before dendritic cell vaccination. The receptors derive from a human donor with glioblastoma.

This clone was recorded a few times. V usage is TRBV2 and J usage is TRBJ2-3; no clear D. The CDR3 length is 13 residues. Looked up from germline, CDR1 is SNHLY and CDR2 is FYNNEI. V was shortened by 0 bases and J by 1 base, with 2 bases between the two germline ends. The CDR3 DNA reads as TGTGCCAGCAGTGAAGCCGGCACAGATACGCAGTATTTT. Amino acid sequence: CASSEAGTDTQYF.

To note about this clone: One junction end does not reproduce the germline sequence, and a read error may be involved. The rearrangement joins TRBV10-3 to TRBJ2-5; 8 bases are shared with TRBD2. The CDR3 is 13 amino acids. Germline lookup yields CDR1 ENHRY and CDR2 SYGVKD. In DNA form, the CDR3 reads TGTGCCGTCAGGCGGGGGGAGCAAGAGACCCAGTACTTC. Its protein is CAVRRGEQETQYF.

This sequence joins TRBV2 and TRBJ1-4, with 8 bases fitting TRBD1. After removal of 5 bases from V and 0 bases from J, the junction contained 5 bases not matched to a gene. The CDR3 has 16 residues. Germline CDR1 reads SNHLY; CDR2 reads FYNNEI. CDR3 amino acids: CASSFDRGSTNEKLFF. CDR3 sequence (DNA): TGTGCCAGCAGTTTCGACAGGGGCTCAACTAATGAAAAACTGTTTTTT.

The chain employs TRBV5-4 and TRBJ2-7, with D possibly TRBD1 on 5 matching bases. Trimming pared 4 bases from V and 3 bases from J, leaving 11 bases between. Germline loops: CDR1 SGHNT, CDR2 YYREEE (reference sequence). There are 13 residues in the CDR3. CDR3 in amino acids: CASSQGLNYEQYF. CDR3 DNA: TGTGCCAGCAGCCAGGGTTTGAACTACGAGCAGTACTTC. The variable domain in full, completed from reference TRBV5-4 and TRBJ2-7, reads ETGVTQSPTHLIKTRGQQVTLRCSSQSGHNTVSWYQQALGQGPQFIFQYYREEENGRGNFPPRFSGLQFPNYSSELNVNALELDDSALYLCASSQGLNYEQYFGPGTRLTVT.

The chain has TRBV4-1 and TRBJ1-4; D is ambiguous. Germline-derived CDR1 and CDR2 are MGHRA and YSYEKL. V dropped 0 bases and J dropped 8 bases, with 4 bases sitting between them. CDR3 length: 12 amino acids. This CDR3 reads CASSQDVEKLFF. The CDR3 DNA reads as TGCGCCAGCAGCCAAGATGTAGAAAAACTGTTTTTT.

V usage is TRBV29-1 and J usage is TRBJ2-1; TRBD2 aligns across 8 bases. After removal of 4 bases from V and 0 bases from J, the junction contained 5 bases not matched to a gene. The CDR3 sequence is 15 residues long. The germline V gene has CDR1 SQVTM and CDR2 ANQGSEA. DNA of the CDR3: TGCAGCGTTGGGGTGCTAGCGGGCTCCTACAATGAGCAGTTCTTC. This translates into CSVGVLAGSYNEQFF.

The chain recombines TRBV11-1 with TRBJ2-7; D might be TRBD1 (5 bases). V dropped 5 bases and J dropped 2 bases, with 13 bases sitting between them. The CDR3 is made up of 14 amino acids. Germline V gene data show CDR1 as SGHAT and CDR2 as FQDESV (reference sequence). The CDR3 is CASSPKGPPYEQYF. CDR3 nucleotides: TGTGCCAGCAGCCCGAAGGGGCCTCCCTACGAGCAGTACTTC. Full variable domain (outside the CDR3, taken from reference TRBV11-1 and TRBJ2-7): EAEVAQSPRYKITEKSQAVAFWCDPISGHATLYWYRQILGQGPELLVQFQDESVVDDSQLPKDRFSAERLKGVDSTLKIQPAELGDSAMYLCASSPKGPPYEQYFGPGTRLTVT.